The 18 T cell receptor beta chains below all came from one sample that was sequenced in a study of cytomegalovirus exposure and HLA in healthy donors. PCR was performed using 60 Vbeta and 13 Jbeta primers. Produced via immunoSEQ multiplex PCR; TCRdb's table is partial and in-frame only. The data show 60,000 to 80,000 clones, roughly three quarters seen once. Material for sequencing was PBMCs. The receptors originated from a woman aged 25 to 39 in good health and CMV-seronegative.

The rearrangement links TRBV30 to TRBJ2-5; D call uncertain. This CDR3 comprises 14 residues. Germline loops: CDR1 GTSNPN, CDR2 SVGIG (reference sequence). V lost 2 bases to trimming and J lost 1 base, with 11 bases between them. CDR3 in DNA: TGTGCCTGGAGTTTCTCGACACGCCAAGAGACCCAGTACTTC. This gives the protein CAWSFSTRQETQYF.

The gene calls are TRBV4-3 and TRBJ2-7; D is possibly TRBD2 (5 bases). The germline gives CDR1 LGHNA, CDR2 YSLEER. V shed 0 bases and J shed 1 base, with 13 bases lying between them. The CDR3 sequence is 16 residues long. In DNA form, the CDR3 reads TGCGCCAGCAGCCAAGATGTACGCGGGCCGTCCTACGAGCAGTACTTC. Its translation is CASSQDVRGPSYEQYF.

The chain carries TRBV7-2 and TRBJ2-7, with D possibly matching TRBD1 (5 bases). The CDR3 has 12 residues. Germline CDR1 reads SGHTA; CDR2 reads FQGNSA. The germline V and J ends were trimmed by 5 bases and 6 bases, with 11 bases remaining between them. CDR3 amino acids: CASSQGVGEQYF. The DNA of the CDR3 is TGTGCCAGCAGCCAAGGGGTGGGCGAGCAGTACTTC.

This clone came up a few times. CDR3 amino acids: CASSQGLAGADTQYF. CDR3 DNA: TGTGCCAGCAGCCAAGGACTAGCGGGAGCAGATACGCAGTATTTT. The gene calls are TRBV4-2 and TRBJ2-3; TRBD2 agrees at 12 bases. Germline V lookup: CDR1 LGHNA, CDR2 YNFKEQ. V was clipped by 1 base and J by 4 bases; unmatched bases: 0. The CDR3 loop spans 15 amino acids.

This rearrangement joins TRBV7-2 to TRBJ2-5, with TRBD2 matching over 11 bases. The CDR3 has 16 amino acids. Germline CDR1 is SGHTA and CDR2 is FQGNSA. The trim removed 4 bases at V and 1 base at J, leaving 5 bases unmatched. The CDR3 bases are TGTGCCAGCAGCTCGACCGGGACTAGCGGCCAAGAGACCCAGTACTTC. It yields the protein CASSSTGTSGQETQYF. The entire variable domain, with the rest obtained from reference TRBV7-2 and TRBJ2-5, is as follows: GAGVSQSPSNKVTEKGKDVELRCDPISGHTALYWYRQSLGQGLEFLIYFQGNSAPDKSGLPSDRFSAERTGGSVSTLTIQRTQQEDSAVYLCASSSTGTSGQETQYFGPGTRLLVL.

The V gene is TRBV30, the J gene TRBJ1-2; D gene unclear. This CDR3 comprises 10 residues. Germline loops: CDR1 GTSNPN, CDR2 SVGIG (reference sequence). Trimming cost V 5 bases and J 6 bases, with 7 bases left between them. CDR3 in DNA: TGTGCCTGGGCGCGGGATGGCTACACCTTC. Its translation is CAWARDGYTF.

The chain joins TRBV5-6 to TRBJ1-2, with 9 nucleotides matching TRBD1. The CDR3 is made up of 15 amino acids. CDR1 is SGHDT and CDR2 is YYEEEE in the germline V gene. V shed 4 bases and J 5 bases; nucleotides not matched to a gene: 9. The CDR3 DNA sequence: TGTGCCAGCAGCGACGGGGTCGGGACAGGGTATGGCTACACCTTC. It translates to CASSDGVGTGYGYTF.

V and J are TRBV4-1 and TRBJ2-1, with 13 positions matching TRBD2. The CDR3 runs to 19 residues. V was pared by 5 bases and J by 6 bases, with 16 bases of the junction left unmatched. Germline CDR1 MGHRA, CDR2 YSYEKL. Here the CDR3 DNA reads TGCGCCAGCAGCTATCCGGGACTAGCGGGGCACCAAGCCATCAATGAGCAGTTCTTC. Translating gives CASSYPGLAGHQAINEQFF.

The chain recombines TRBV25-1 with TRBJ1-2; D is possibly TRBD1 (6 bases). The V end was cut by 7 bases, the J end by 5 bases, with 11 bases between. The CDR3 has 12 amino acids. Germline loops: CDR1 MGHDK, CDR2 SYGVNS. CDR3 DNA sequence: TGTGCCAGCACTGAGGGGGGTTATGGCTACACCTTC. Its translation: CASTEGGYGYTF.

The chain employs TRBV9 and TRBJ2-2, with D possibly being TRBD2 (6 bases). CDR1 is SGDLS, CDR2 YYNGEE, per germline. The CDR3 totals 18 residues. Trimming left V 6 bases short and J 1 base short, with 22 bases between. This CDR3 is CASTASRTGLQNTGELFF. The CDR3 DNA follows: TGTGCCAGCACCGCCAGCCGGACTGGACTACAGAACACCGGGGAGCTGTTTTTT.

The rearrangement links TRBV14 to TRBJ2-7; D ambiguous. The CDR3 covers 11 residues. CDR1 and CDR2 from the germline V gene are SGHDN and FVKESK. The V gene lost 1 base and the J gene lost 7 bases, with 5 bases spanning the gap. The CDR3 sequence: CASSQAREQYF. CDR3 DNA sequence: TGTGCCAGCAGCCAAGCCAGGGAGCAGTACTTC.

The count of this clone is one. V is TRBV28 and J is TRBJ1-3, with D perhaps TRBD1 (6 bases). This CDR3 has 14 amino acids. The germline gives CDR1 MDHEN, CDR2 SYDVKM. Between the trimmed V and J ends, which lost 5 bases and 2 bases, there was a span of 10 bases. The CDR3 sequence is CASSGGGPGNTIYF. CDR3 sequence (DNA): TGTGCCAGCAGTGGGGGCGGCCCTGGAAACACCATATATTTT.

The chain combines TRBV5-1 with TRBJ2-4; a possible D gene is TRBD2 (5 bases). The CDR3 is 15 residues long. V dropped 2 bases and J dropped 5 bases, with 14 bases sitting between them. Germline CDR1 reads SGHRS; CDR2 reads YFSETQ. CDR3 DNA: TGCGCCAGCAGCTTACCCGGGGAGAATGAAAACATTCAGTACTTC. It specifies CASSLPGENENIQYF.

V and J are TRBV14 and TRBJ2-3; maybe TRBD2 (7 bases). Trimming left V 4 bases short and J 5 bases short, with 16 bases between. Germline CDR1 and CDR2: SGHDN and FVKESK. The CDR3 covers 15 residues. The CDR3 protein is CASSPRGLAVDTQYF. As DNA, the CDR3 is TGTGCCAGCAGCCCCCGGGGGCTAGCGGTAGATACGCAGTATTTT. Based on the CDR3 plus reference TRBV14 and TRBJ2-3, the full variable domain is EAGVTQFPSHSVIEKGQTVTLRCDPISGHDNLYWYRRVMGKEIKFLLHFVKESKQDESGMPNNRFLAERTGGTYSTLKVQPAELEDSGVYFCASSPRGLAVDTQYFGPGTRLTVL.

This clone was counted a single time. This chain joins TRBV9 and TRBJ2-5, with TRBD1 matching 7 bases. There are 15 residues in the CDR3. The V gene end was trimmed by 0 bases and the J gene end by 4 bases; junction bases not matched to a gene: 6. Germline CDR1 and CDR2: SGDLS and YYNGEE. DNA of the CDR3: TGTGCCAGCAGCGTAGGTCCGACAGGGCTAGAGACCCAGTACTTC. Residues: CASSVGPTGLETQYF. Supplemented by reference TRBV9 and TRBJ2-5, the full variable domain reads DSGVTQTPKHLITATGQRVTLRCSPRSGDLSVYWYQQSLDQGLQFLIQYYNGEERAKGNILERFSAQQFPDLHSELNLSSLELGDSALYFCASSVGPTGLETQYFGPGTRLLVL.

The chain combines TRBV5-6 with TRBJ2-3; the match to TRBD2 covers 9 bases. The J segment lost 9 bases and the V segment lost 1 base, leaving 15 bases of the junction unmatched. Germline V gene data show CDR1 as SGHDT and CDR2 as YYEEEE. The CDR3 runs 17 residues. The CDR3, as DNA: TGTGCCAGCAGCTTGAGAGGGCTAGCGGGACCCTCATGGACGCAGTATTTT. Residues: CASSLRGLAGPSWTQYF.

The V call is TRBV15, the J call TRBJ1-1, with D possibly TRBD1 on 6 matching bases. Germline CDR1 is LNHNV and CDR2 is YYDKDF (reference sequence). Trimming cost V 8 bases and J 1 base, with 11 bases left between them. This CDR3 comprises 13 residues. The CDR3 DNA reads TGTGCCACCTCCCAACAGGGGAACACTGAAGCTTTCTTT. Residues: CATSQQGNTEAFF.

This clone has a single count. The rearrangement joins TRBV19 to TRBJ2-3; D unclear. Germline V gene data show CDR1 as LNHDA and CDR2 as SQIVND (reference sequence). Trimming stripped 3 bases from V and 9 bases from J, with 10 bases between. This CDR3 is built from 12 residues. CDR3 DNA: TGTGCCAGTAGTATTATCGCCGAGACGCAGTATTTT. This codes for CASSIIAETQYF.